The 12 T cell receptor beta chains given below trace back to one sample, sequenced in a study of blood T cell repertoires in COVID-19. Produced via immunoSEQ multiplex PCR; TCRdb's table is partial and in-frame only. Seen here are more than 150,000 clones, roughly 80% observed once, and the top ten hold more than 4.5%. Sequenced: peripheral blood. The receptors stem from a woman in her thirties with acute or convalescent COVID-19.

The V and J genes are TRBV7-6 and TRBJ2-7; tentatively, D is TRBD2 (6 bases). The V gene's germline CDR1 is SGHVS and CDR2 FNYEAQ. The CDR3 has 14 residues. Trimming cost V 0 bases and J 1 base, with 7 bases left between them. CDR3 protein: CASSLAGTSYEQYF. The CDR3 bases are TGTGCCAGCAGCTTAGCTGGGACTTCCTACGAGCAGTACTTC. Filled out from reference TRBV7-6 and TRBJ2-7, the complete variable domain reads GAGVSQSPRYKVTKRGQDVALRCDPISGHVSLYWYRQALGQGPEFLTYFNYEAQQDKSGLPNDRFSAERPEGSISTLTIQRTEQRDSAMYRCASSLAGTSYEQYFGPGTRLTVT.

The chain joins TRBV11-2 to TRBJ1-2; the match to TRBD1 covers 7 bases. Trimming at V came to 2 bases and at J to 6 bases, leaving 6 bases not matched to a gene. CDR1 and CDR2 from the germline V gene are SGHAT and FQNNGV. This CDR3 region has 14 residues. The CDR3 coding sequence is TGTGCCAGCAGCTTACAGGGGGAGAGGGATGGCTACACCTTC. Protein sequence: CASSLQGERDGYTF.

The chain links TRBV7-8 to TRBJ1-4; tentatively, D is TRBD1 (6 bases). CDR1 and CDR2 (germline): SGHVS, FQNEAQ. The germline V and J ends were trimmed by 1 base and 4 bases, with 13 bases remaining between them. CDR3 size: 16 residues. The CDR3, as DNA: TGTGCCAGCAGCTTAGGCCTAACAGGGAATAATGAAAAACTGTTTTTT. Protein product: CASSLGLTGNNEKLFF.

The chain is built from TRBV5-4 and TRBJ1-3; TRBD1 agrees at 9 bases. This CDR3 has 15 residues. The germline V gene has CDR1 SGHNT and CDR2 YYREEE (reference sequence). The junction had 5 bases not matched to a gene; V was cut back by 4 bases and J by 3 bases. The CDR3: CASSDRDRVGNTIYF. The CDR3 DNA reads TGTGCCAGCAGCGACCGGGACAGGGTTGGAAACACCATATATTTT.

The chain has TRBV28 and TRBJ2-3; possibly TRBD1 for D (6 bases). The CDR3 spans 14 residues. Germline V lookup: CDR1 MDHEN, CDR2 SYDVKM. V gave up 7 bases and J gave up 6 bases, with 17 bases separating them. The CDR3 coding sequence is TGTGCCAGCAACGTCCCGGGACATCTCGATACGCAGTATTTT. Its translation is CASNVPGHLDTQYF.

The rearrangement uses TRBV27 and TRBJ2-7; D is possibly TRBD1 (6 bases). V was trimmed by 7 bases and J by 0 bases, leaving 16 bases between them. From germline, CDR1 is MNHEY and CDR2 SMNVEV (reference sequence). The CDR3 spans 15 residues. CDR3 region: CASTTFQGLSYEQYF. The CDR3 coding sequence is TGTGCCAGCACGACCTTTCAGGGGCTCTCCTACGAGCAGTACTTC.

The chain joins TRBV11-2 to TRBJ2-5, with TRBD2 as a possible D gene (6 bases). Trimming removed 3 bases from V and 7 bases from J, with 12 bases in between. Germline-derived CDR1 and CDR2 are SGHAT and FQNNGV. The CDR3 runs to 13 residues. The DNA for the CDR3 is TGTGCCAGCAGCTTGAGGCGGGACGGGACCCAGTACTTC. The encoded protein is CASSLRRDGTQYF.

The chain couples TRBV23-1 to TRBJ1-5; D gene uncertain. TRBV23-1 is placed among ORFs of uncertain function. Trimming took off 0 bases at V and 4 bases at J, with 10 bases between the two ends. This CDR3 is 15 amino acids long. In DNA, the CDR3 is TGCGCCAGCAGTCAATCGAAGAGGAGGAATCAGCCCCAGCATTTT. Translation: CASSQSKRRNQPQHF.

The chain has TRBV12-3 or TRBV12-4 and TRBJ1-5; D remains unclear. Trimming left V 2 bases short and J 7 bases short, with 9 bases between. The CDR3 loop spans 13 amino acids. In DNA, the CDR3 is TGTGCCAGCAGTTTAAGCGAGGGCCAGCCCCAGCATTTT. Translated: CASSLSEGQPQHF.

The chain employs TRBV7-2 and TRBJ2-2, with 9 bases that match TRBD2. The junction had 2 bases not matched to a gene; V was cut back by 5 bases and J by 4 bases. Germline CDR1 and CDR2: SGHTA and FQGNSA. This CDR3 spans 14 amino acids. The CDR3 region has the DNA TGTGCCAGCAGCCGTAGCGGGGGCACCGGGGAGCTGTTTTTT. As protein: CASSRSGGTGELFF.

This rearrangement joins TRBV9 to TRBJ1-5; possibly TRBD1 for D (5 bases). Germline V CDR1 and CDR2: SGDLS, YYNGEE. This CDR3 comprises 13 residues. With 4 bases removed from V and 8 bases from J, the gap between germline ends came to 13 bases. The CDR3 spells CASSPGGIEPQHF. The CDR3 DNA follows: TGTGCCAGCAGCCCGGGGGGTATCGAGCCCCAGCATTTT.

This clone came up once. The V call is TRBV28, the J call TRBJ2-1, with 7 nucleotides matching TRBD2. V dropped 11 bases and J dropped 2; count of bases not matched to a gene: 3. CDR1 is MDHEN, CDR2 SYDVKM, per germline. The CDR3 extends over 12 amino acids. CDR3: CALGGPYNEQFF. CDR3 nucleotides: TGTGCCTTGGGAGGGCCCTACAATGAGCAGTTCTTC.